This T cell receptor (beta chain) was recorded in a study of control samples from healthy donors and cancer patients. Produced via immunoSEQ multiplex PCR; TCRdb's table is partial and in-frame only. The sample lists around 110,000 clones, around 89% seen once, with 2% to 3% in the top ten. The CDR3 is 13 residues long. Germline V gives CDR1 SNHLY, CDR2 FYNNEI. The V gene lost 7 bases and the J gene lost 0 bases, with 9 bases spanning the gap. The chain carries TRBV2 and TRBJ1-1; D unresolved. This clonotype was obtained from a woman aged 70-85 years in good health. Specimen: blood. This CDR3 reads CASKRIMNTEAFF. CDR3 DNA sequence: TGTGCCAGCAAGCGGATCATGAACACTGAAGCTTTCTTT.